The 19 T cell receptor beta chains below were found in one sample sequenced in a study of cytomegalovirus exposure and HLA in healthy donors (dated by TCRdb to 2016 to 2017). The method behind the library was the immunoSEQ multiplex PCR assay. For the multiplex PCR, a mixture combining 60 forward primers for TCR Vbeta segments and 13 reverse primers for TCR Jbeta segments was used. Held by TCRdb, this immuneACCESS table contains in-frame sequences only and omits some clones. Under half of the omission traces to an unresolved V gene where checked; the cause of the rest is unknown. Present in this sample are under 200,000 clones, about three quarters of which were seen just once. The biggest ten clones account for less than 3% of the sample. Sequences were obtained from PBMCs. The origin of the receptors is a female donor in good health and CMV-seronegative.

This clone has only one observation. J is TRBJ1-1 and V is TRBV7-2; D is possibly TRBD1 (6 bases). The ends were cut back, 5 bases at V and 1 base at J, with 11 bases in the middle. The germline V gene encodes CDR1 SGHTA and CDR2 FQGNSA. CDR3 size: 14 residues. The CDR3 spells CASSDRTANTEAFF. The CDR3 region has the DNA TGTGCCAGCAGCGATCGGACAGCGAACACTGAAGCTTTCTTT.

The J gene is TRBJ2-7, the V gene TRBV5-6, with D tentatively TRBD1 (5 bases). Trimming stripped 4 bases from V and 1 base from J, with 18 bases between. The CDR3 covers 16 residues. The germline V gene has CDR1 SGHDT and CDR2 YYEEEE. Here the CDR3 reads CASSPTVPSSSYEQYF. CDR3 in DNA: TGTGCCAGCAGCCCGACAGTCCCCAGCTCTTCCTACGAGCAGTACTTC.

CDR3 in amino acids: CASSARDIAYEQYF. CDR3 nucleotides: TGTGCCAGCTCCGCTCGGGACATAGCCTACGAGCAGTACTTC. This chain links TRBV19 with TRBJ2-7; TRBD1 might be the D (6 bases). CDR3 length: 14 amino acids. V was trimmed by 9 bases and J by 2 bases, leaving 17 bases between them. CDR1 is LNHDA, CDR2 SQIVND, per germline (reference sequence). Full variable domain (outside the CDR3, taken from reference TRBV19 and TRBJ2-7): DGGITQSPKYLFRKEGQNVTLSCEQNLNHDAMYWYRQDPGQGLRLIYYSQIVNDFQKGDIAEGYSVSREKKESFPLTVTSAQKNPTAFYLCASSARDIAYEQYFGPGTRLTVT.

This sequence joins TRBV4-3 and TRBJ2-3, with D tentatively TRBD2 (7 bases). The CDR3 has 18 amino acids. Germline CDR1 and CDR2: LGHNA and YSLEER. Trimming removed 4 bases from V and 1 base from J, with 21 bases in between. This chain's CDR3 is CASSRGDILGGGTDTQYF. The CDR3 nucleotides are TGCGCCAGCAGCCGAGGGGACATTCTGGGAGGGGGCACAGATACGCAGTATTTT.

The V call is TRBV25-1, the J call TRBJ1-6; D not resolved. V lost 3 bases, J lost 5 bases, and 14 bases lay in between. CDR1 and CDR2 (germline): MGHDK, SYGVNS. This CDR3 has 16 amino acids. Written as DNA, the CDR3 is TGTGCCAGCAGTGATTGGGCGGGGATAGATAATTCACCCCTCCACTTT. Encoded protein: CASSDWAGIDNSPLHF. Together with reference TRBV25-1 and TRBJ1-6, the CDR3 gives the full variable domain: EADIYQTPRYLVIGTGKKITLECSQTMGHDKMYWYQQDPGMELHLIHYSYGVNSTEKGDLSSESTVSRIRTEHFPLTLESARPSHTSQYLCASSDWAGIDNSPLHFGNGTRLTVT.

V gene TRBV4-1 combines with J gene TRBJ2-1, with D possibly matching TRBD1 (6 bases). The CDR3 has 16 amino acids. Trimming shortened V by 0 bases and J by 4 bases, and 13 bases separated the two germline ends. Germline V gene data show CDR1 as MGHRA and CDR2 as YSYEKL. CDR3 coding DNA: TGCGCCAGCAGCCAAGATTCCCCGGGGACATACAATGAGCAGTTCTTC. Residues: CASSQDSPGTYNEQFF.

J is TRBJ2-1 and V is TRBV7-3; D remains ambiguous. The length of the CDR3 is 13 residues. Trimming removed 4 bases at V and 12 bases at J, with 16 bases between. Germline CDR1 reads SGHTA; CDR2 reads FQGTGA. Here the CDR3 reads CASSSVPEARQFF. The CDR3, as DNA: TGTGCCAGCAGCTCGGTACCCGAGGCGCGGCAGTTCTTC.

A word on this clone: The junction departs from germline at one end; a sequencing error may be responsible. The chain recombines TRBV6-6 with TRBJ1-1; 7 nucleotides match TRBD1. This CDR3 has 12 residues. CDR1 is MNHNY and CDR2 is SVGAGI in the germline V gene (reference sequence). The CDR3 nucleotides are TGTGCCAGCAGTTTCACCGAGACAGGGCGGCTCTTT. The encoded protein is CASSFTETGRLF.

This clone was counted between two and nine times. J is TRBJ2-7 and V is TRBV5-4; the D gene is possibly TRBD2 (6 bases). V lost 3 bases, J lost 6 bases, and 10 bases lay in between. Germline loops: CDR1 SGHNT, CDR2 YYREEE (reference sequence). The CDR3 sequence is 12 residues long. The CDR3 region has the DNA TGTGCCAGCAGCTCAAAGGAGGGCGAGCAGTACTTC. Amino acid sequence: CASSSKEGEQYF.

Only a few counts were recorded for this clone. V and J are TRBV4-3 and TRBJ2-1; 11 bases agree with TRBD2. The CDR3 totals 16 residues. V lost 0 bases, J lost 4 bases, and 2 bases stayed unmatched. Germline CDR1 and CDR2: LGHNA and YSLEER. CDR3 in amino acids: CASSQEGLAEYNEQFF. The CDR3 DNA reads TGCGCCAGCAGCCAAGAGGGACTAGCGGAGTACAATGAGCAGTTCTTC.

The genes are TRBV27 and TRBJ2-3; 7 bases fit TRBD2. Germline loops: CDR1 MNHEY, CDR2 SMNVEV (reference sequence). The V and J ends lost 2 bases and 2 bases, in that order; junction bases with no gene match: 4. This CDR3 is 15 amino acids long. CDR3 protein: CASSLQAGATDTQYF. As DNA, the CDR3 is TGTGCCAGCAGTTTACAGGCGGGAGCCACAGATACGCAGTATTTT.

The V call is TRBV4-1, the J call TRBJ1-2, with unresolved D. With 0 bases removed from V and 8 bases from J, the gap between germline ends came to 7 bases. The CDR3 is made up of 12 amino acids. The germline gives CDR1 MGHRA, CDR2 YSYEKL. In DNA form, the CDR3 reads TGCGCCAGCAGCCAAGATTTACGGGGCTACACCTTC. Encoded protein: CASSQDLRGYTF.

The CDR3 reads CASSLGQRQGYEQYF. As DNA, the CDR3 is TGTGCCAGCAGCTTGGGCCAGCGCCAGGGCTACGAGCAGTACTTC. The V gene is TRBV13, the J gene TRBJ2-5, with D perhaps matching TRBD1 (5 bases). The tail of the sequence fits TRBJ2-7 better, so the J call may be wrong. This CDR3 comprises 15 residues. CDR1 is PRHDT and CDR2 is FYEKMQ in the germline V gene (reference sequence).

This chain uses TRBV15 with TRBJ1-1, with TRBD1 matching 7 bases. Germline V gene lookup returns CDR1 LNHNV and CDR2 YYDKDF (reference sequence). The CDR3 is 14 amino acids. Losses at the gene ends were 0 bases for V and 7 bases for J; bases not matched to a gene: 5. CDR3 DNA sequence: TGTGCCACCAGCAGAGATATAGGGGGCGGTGAAGCTTTCTTT. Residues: CATSRDIGGGEAFF. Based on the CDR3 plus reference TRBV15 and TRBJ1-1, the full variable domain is DAMVIQNPRYQVTQFGKPVTLSCSQTLNHNVMYWYQQKSSQAPKLLFHYYDKDFNNEADTPDNFQSRRPNTSFCFLDIRSPGLGDTAMYLCATSRDIGGGEAFFGQGTRLTVV.

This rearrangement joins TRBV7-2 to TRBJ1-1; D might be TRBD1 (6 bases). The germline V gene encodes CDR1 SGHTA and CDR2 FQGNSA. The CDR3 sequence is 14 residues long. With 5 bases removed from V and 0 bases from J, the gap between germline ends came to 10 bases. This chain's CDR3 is CASSRGTMNTEAFF. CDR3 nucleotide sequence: TGTGCCAGCAGCAGGGGGACCATGAACACTGAAGCTTTCTTT. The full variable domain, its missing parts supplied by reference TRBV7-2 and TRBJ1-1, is GAGVSQSPSNKVTEKGKDVELRCDPISGHTALYWYRQSLGQGLEFLIYFQGNSAPDKSGLPSDRFSAERTGGSVSTLTIQRTQQEDSAVYLCASSRGTMNTEAFFGQGTRLTVV.

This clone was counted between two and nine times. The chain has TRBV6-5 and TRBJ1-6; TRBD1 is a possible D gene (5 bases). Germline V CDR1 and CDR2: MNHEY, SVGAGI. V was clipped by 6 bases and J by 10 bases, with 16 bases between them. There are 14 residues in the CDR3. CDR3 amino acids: CASRQGSEWSPLHF. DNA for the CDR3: TGTGCCAGCAGGCAGGGCTCCGAGTGGTCACCCCTCCACTTT.

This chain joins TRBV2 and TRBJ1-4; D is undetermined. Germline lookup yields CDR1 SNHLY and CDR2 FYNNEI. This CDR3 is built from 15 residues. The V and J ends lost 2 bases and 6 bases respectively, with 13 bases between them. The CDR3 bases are TGTGCCAGCAGTGAACCCAGTTTTAACGATGAAAAACTGTTTTTT. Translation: CASSEPSFNDEKLFF.

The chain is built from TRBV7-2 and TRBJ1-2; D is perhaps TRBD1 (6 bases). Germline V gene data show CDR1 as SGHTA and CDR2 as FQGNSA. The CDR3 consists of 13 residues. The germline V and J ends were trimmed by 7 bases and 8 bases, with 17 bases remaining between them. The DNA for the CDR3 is TGTGCCAGCACCAAAGGGGGGGGCACGGGCTACACCTTC. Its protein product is CASTKGGGTGYTF.

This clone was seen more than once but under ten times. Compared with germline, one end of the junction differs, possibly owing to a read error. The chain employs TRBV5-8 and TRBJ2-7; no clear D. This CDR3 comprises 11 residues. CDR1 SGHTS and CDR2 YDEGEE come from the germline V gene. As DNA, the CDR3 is TGCGCCAGCAACAACTACTACGAGCAGTACTTC. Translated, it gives CASNNYYEQYF.